The 29 T cell receptor beta chains below come from one sample, sequenced in a study of neurological immune-mediated disorders. TCRdb processed the 5' RACE reads anew with MiXCR; each CDR3 protein has one entry. The sample has tens of thousands of distinct CDR3 sequences, roughly 3.2% seen once. The specimen sequenced was PBMCs. These TCRs come from a woman between 50 and 59 years old with multiple sclerosis.

This clonotype was recorded at least ten times. The chain recombines TRBV20-1 with TRBJ2-7; TRBD2 might be the D (5 bases). CDR3 length equals 12 residues. Germline-derived CDR1 and CDR2 are DFQATT and SNEGSKA (reference sequence). Written as DNA, the CDR3 is TGCAGCGCCGGGTGGGAGAACTACGAGCAGTACTTC. Protein: CSAGWENYEQYF.

This clonotype was found many times. The V call is TRBV20-1, the J call TRBJ2-1; 11 positions agree with TRBD2. CDR1 is DFQATT, CDR2 SNEGSKA, per germline (reference sequence). V shed 6 bases, J shed 3 bases, and the junction held 4 bases outside the gene matches. The CDR3 spans 14 residues. CDR3 DNA: TGCAGTGCAAAGGGACTAGCGGACTACAATGAGCAGTTCTTC. Its protein is CSAKGLADYNEQFF.

This clonotype appeared many times. The chain joins TRBV5-5 to TRBJ2-3; the D is unclear. V was pared by 2 bases and J by 5 bases, with 15 bases between. This CDR3 spans 15 amino acids. The V gene's germline CDR1 is SGHKS and CDR2 YYEKEE (reference sequence). CDR3 loop: CASSFEVRLGDTQYF. The DNA of the CDR3 is TGTGCCAGCAGCTTCGAAGTCCGCCTGGGAGATACGCAGTATTTT.

At least ten counts were recorded for this clonotype. This chain uses TRBV9 with TRBJ2-1, with 8 positions matching TRBD2. This CDR3 is built from 15 residues. V lost 2 bases and J lost 4; bases outside the gene matches: 5. Germline V gene sequence: CDR1 SGDLS, CDR2 YYNGEE. CDR3 in DNA: TGTGCCAGCAGCGTGGGCGGGGGGACTTACAATGAGCAGTTCTTC. It yields the protein CASSVGGGTYNEQFF.

There are many counts of this clonotype. V is TRBV20-1 and J is TRBJ2-1; the match to TRBD2 covers 11 bases. With 8 bases clipped from V and 4 bases from J, the junction kept 10 bases outside the gene matches. Germline CDR1 reads DFQATT; CDR2 reads SNEGSKA (reference sequence). The CDR3 extends over 15 amino acids. CDR3 bases: TGCAGTACCCCCGGAGGACTAGCGGGTTACAATGAGCAGTTCTTC. Its translation is CSTPGGLAGYNEQFF.

The table lists this clonotype with many counts. This rearrangement joins TRBV7-3 to TRBJ2-1; a possible D gene is TRBD2 (5 bases). This CDR3 contains 15 residues. Germline loops: CDR1 SGHTA, CDR2 FQGTGA. V was trimmed by 5 bases and J by 0 bases, leaving 11 bases between them. CDR3 loop: CASSPQRSSYNEQFF. The CDR3 DNA sequence: TGTGCCAGCAGCCCCCAGCGGAGCTCCTACAATGAGCAGTTCTTC.

This clonotype has at least ten counts. The chain carries TRBV6-5 and TRBJ1-2, with D unclear. CDR1 MNHEY and CDR2 SVGAGI come from the germline V gene. V was trimmed by 5 bases and J by 5 bases, leaving 15 bases between them. The CDR3 covers 14 residues. Here the CDR3 reads CASSRDARRYGYTF. For the CDR3, the DNA is TGTGCCAGCAGTCGCGACGCAAGGAGGTATGGCTACACCTTC.

This clonotype was detected ten times or more. The genes are TRBV27 and TRBJ1-3; D is uncertain. The CDR3 sequence is 15 residues long. The V gene lost 4 bases and the J gene lost 7 bases, with 17 bases spanning the gap. Germline V gene sequence: CDR1 MNHEY, CDR2 SMNVEV (reference sequence). The CDR3 here is CASSSIDGGFNTIYF. The CDR3 bases are TGTGCCAGCAGTTCCATCGACGGTGGCTTCAACACCATATATTTT.

In its sample, this clonotype was seen many times. The chain links TRBV7-9 to TRBJ2-3; D ambiguous. The germline CDR1 and CDR2 sequences are SEHNR and FQNEAQ (reference sequence). This CDR3 is 14 amino acids long. V gave up 3 bases and J gave up 4 bases, with 11 bases separating them. CDR3 sequence (DNA): TGTGCCAGCAGCTTTGGTCACAGCGCAGATACGCAGTATTTT. This encodes CASSFGHSADTQYF.

This clonotype was recorded many times. The CDR3 region is CATSMAGRETQYF. CDR3 DNA: TGTGCCACCAGCATGGCAGGAAGGGAGACCCAGTACTTC. The V gene is TRBV15, the J gene TRBJ2-5; D not certain. V gave up 4 bases and J gave up 5 bases, with 11 bases separating them. This CDR3 spans 13 amino acids. Germline CDR1 and CDR2: LNHNV and YYDKDF (reference sequence).

The sample holds many counts of this clonotype. The CDR3 sequence: CSAREGGRTREKLFF. The CDR3 region has the DNA TGCAGTGCTAGAGAGGGAGGCAGGACGCGTGAAAAACTGTTTTTT. The V and J genes are TRBV20-1 and TRBJ1-4; no clear D gene. There are 15 residues in the CDR3. In germline, CDR1 is DFQATT, CDR2 SNEGSKA (reference sequence). V shed 0 bases and J shed 7 bases, with 15 bases lying between them.

This clonotype has a count of ten or more. The rearrangement joins TRBV5-1 to TRBJ1-4; no firm D call. Germline CDR1 is SGHRS and CDR2 is YFSETQ. V was trimmed by 0 bases and J by 0 bases, leaving 15 bases between them. There are 18 residues in the CDR3. The CDR3 bases are TGCGCCAGCAGCTTGGCGAGTCGGCAGCCTTCAACTAATGAAAAACTGTTTTTT. It translates to CASSLASRQPSTNEKLFF.

This clonotype was found many times. The J gene is TRBJ2-1, the V gene TRBV4-3, with TRBD1 matching 7 bases. CDR3 size: 14 residues. V was pared by 3 bases and J by 3 bases, with 2 bases of the junction left unmatched. The germline V gene encodes CDR1 LGHNA and CDR2 YSLEER. The CDR3 DNA reads TGCGCCAGCAGCCAGTACAGGGGCTACAATGAGCAGTTCTTC. Its translation: CASSQYRGYNEQFF.

As to this clonotype: A much larger clonotype is one base distant, so this may be a read error. The V gene is TRBV20-1, the J gene TRBJ2-3; 9 bases fit TRBD2. The J segment lost 2 bases and the V segment lost 5 bases, leaving 5 bases of the junction unmatched. This CDR3 is built from 14 residues. CDR1 is DFQATT and CDR2 is SNEGSKA in the germline V gene (reference sequence). The CDR3 DNA reads as TGCAGTGCTTACGGGACTAGCAACACAGATACGCAGTATTTT. Translating it yields CSAYGTSNTDTQYF.

This clonotype occurred many times. J is TRBJ2-1 and V is TRBV5-6; 8 bases map to TRBD2. The germline V gene has CDR1 SGHDT and CDR2 YYEEEE. The V segment lost 4 bases and the J segment 9 bases; nucleotides outside the gene matches: 12. CDR3 size: 15 residues. The CDR3 DNA sequence: TGTGCCAGCAGCCGGGGACTAGTTAGCCATGGTGAGCAGTTCTTC. Translated: CASSRGLVSHGEQFF.

In its sample, this clonotype is medium-sized. The V call is TRBV6-5, the J call TRBJ2-7, with D perhaps TRBD2 (6 bases). With 7 bases removed from V and 6 bases from J, the gap between germline ends came to 10 bases. The CDR3 is 11 amino acids. Germline V gene sequence: CDR1 MNHEY, CDR2 SVGAGI. CDR3 in amino acids: CASNFGGEQYF. CDR3 nucleotides: TGTGCCAGCAACTTCGGGGGCGAGCAGTACTTC.

Comments on this clonotype: This may come from a read error, since a much larger clone is one base off. The V and J genes are TRBV5-1 and TRBJ2-7; no definite D call. Looked up from germline, CDR1 is SGHRS and CDR2 is YFSETQ. Trimming pared 2 bases from V and 3 bases from J, leaving 12 bases between. This CDR3 has 14 residues. The CDR3 region is CASSFGKSLYEQYF. In DNA form, the CDR3 reads TGCGCCAGCAGCTTTGGAAAGTCTCTCTACGAGCAGTACTTC.

This clonotype was seen repeatedly, ten times or more. The chain recombines TRBV15 with TRBJ1-1; no firm D call. Trimming removed 1 base from V and 6 bases from J, with 6 bases in between. From germline, CDR1 is LNHNV and CDR2 YYDKDF (reference sequence). This CDR3 region has 12 residues. This chain's CDR3 is CATSRVRSEAFF. The DNA for the CDR3 is TGTGCCACCAGCAGAGTAAGGTCTGAAGCTTTCTTT. Full variable domain (rest looked up from reference TRBV15 and TRBJ1-1): DAMVIQNPRYQVTQFGKPVTLSCSQTLNHNVMYWYQQKSSQAPKLLFHYYDKDFNNEADTPDNFQSRRPNTSFCFLDIRSPGLGDTAMYLCATSRVRSEAFFGQGTRLTVV.

This clonotype was seen ten or more times. The rearrangement joins TRBV12-3 or TRBV12-4 to TRBJ1-2; no reliable D call. The length of the CDR3 is 15 residues. The V end lost 8 bases, the J end lost 3 bases, and 19 bases lay between the germline ends. The CDR3 sequence is CASPSGLGQDYGYTF. For the CDR3, the DNA is TGTGCCAGCCCCTCGGGTCTTGGGCAGGACTATGGCTACACCTTC.

This clonotype has just a few counts. A much more abundant neighbour one base away suggests this may be a read error. The chain couples TRBV10-1 to TRBJ2-7; 8 bases agree with TRBD1. The CDR3 loop spans 13 amino acids. Germline CDR1 reads WNHNN; CDR2 reads SYGVQD (reference sequence). V shed 5 bases and J 7 bases; nucleotides not matched to a gene: 7. CDR3 amino acids: CASSWTGNREQYF. DNA for the CDR3: TGCGCCAGCAGTTGGACAGGGAACAGAGAGCAGTACTTC.

This clonotype showed up many times. V gene TRBV7-9 combines with J gene TRBJ2-7, with a tentative D call TRBD1 (6 bases). V was trimmed by 7 bases and J by 2 bases, leaving 15 bases between them. Germline V gives CDR1 SEHNR, CDR2 FQNEAQ (reference sequence). CDR3 length: 14 residues. The CDR3 DNA reads as TGTGCCAGCAACACAGGGTCGGGACCCTACGAGCAGTACTTC. Protein product: CASNTGSGPYEQYF.

The table lists this clonotype with many counts. J is TRBJ2-4 and V is TRBV10-3, with 10 nucleotides matching TRBD2. CDR1 and CDR2 from the germline V gene are ENHRY and SYGVKD. The CDR3 spans 16 residues. V gave up 6 bases and J gave up 0 bases; unmatched junction bases: 5. CDR3 DNA sequence: TGTGCCATCAGCGAACTAGCGGGGTTAGCCAAAAACATTCAGTACTTC. Its protein product is CAISELAGLAKNIQYF.

This clonotype was detected ten times or more. This chain uses TRBV20-1 with TRBJ2-3; the D gene is possibly TRBD1 (5 bases). The V gene's germline CDR1 is DFQATT and CDR2 SNEGSKA (reference sequence). CDR3 length: 13 residues. In DNA, the CDR3 is TGCACCCCTCCCAGGGAAGACACAGATACGCAGTATTTT. It is translated as CTPPREDTDTQYF.

To note about this clonotype: A read error may produce the germline difference seen at one junction end. The chain couples TRBV6-5 to TRBJ2-2; the D is unclear. This CDR3 comprises 12 residues. Germline values: CDR1 MNHEY, CDR2 SVGAGI. The CDR3 region has the DNA TGTGACAGCAGTTACTCTCGGGGGGAGCTGTTTTTT. Its protein is CDSSYSRGELFF.

J is TRBJ2-6 and V is TRBV15; TRBD1 matches 10 bases. The CDR3 runs 20 residues. CDR1 is LNHNV, CDR2 YYDKDF, per germline (reference sequence). V shed 2 bases, J shed 0 bases, and the junction held 10 bases outside the gene matches. DNA for the CDR3: TGTGCCACCAGCAGACCGGGACAGGGGTCCTCAGACTCTGGGGCCAACGTCCTGACTTTC. Its translation is CATSRPGQGSSDSGANVLTF.

This clonotype was seen repeatedly, ten times or more. The rearrangement uses TRBV7-2 and TRBJ2-7; 8 positions agree with TRBD1. The trim removed 5 bases at V and 7 bases at J, leaving 10 bases unmatched. The CDR3 contains 14 residues. CDR1 and CDR2 from the germline V gene are SGHTA and FQGNSA. DNA of the CDR3: TGTGCCAGCAGCCCCGGGACAGGAGAGTTGGAGCAGTACTTC. Translating it yields CASSPGTGELEQYF.

This clonotype was observed at least ten times. This chain connects TRBV10-2 to TRBJ1-6, with D maybe TRBD1 (6 bases). CDR3 length: 13 amino acids. V lost 3 bases, J lost 15 bases, and 15 bases lay in between. In germline, CDR1 is WSHSY, CDR2 SAAADI. CDR3 coding DNA: TGCGCCAGCAGTGAACCGGACAGACTAAACCTCCACTTT. As protein: CASSEPDRLNLHF.

This clonotype was recorded many times. The chain couples TRBV2 to TRBJ1-6; no firm D call. Per germline, CDR1 SNHLY and CDR2 FYNNEI. With 4 bases removed from V and 9 bases from J, the gap between germline ends came to 16 bases. CDR3 length: 15 amino acids. CDR3 amino acids: CASSGSAGGFSPLHF. CDR3 DNA sequence: TGTGCCAGCAGTGGTAGTGCTGGAGGGTTTTCACCCCTCCACTTT.

At least ten counts were recorded for this clonotype. V gene TRBV11-2 combines with J gene TRBJ2-7, with TRBD2 identical over 13 bases. The trim removed 2 bases at V and 6 bases at J, leaving 4 bases unmatched. The CDR3 consists of 15 residues. From germline, CDR1 is SGHAT and CDR2 FQNNGV. Here the CDR3 DNA reads TGTGCCAGCAGCTTACGACTAGCGGGGGGTACCGAGCAGTACTTC. This encodes CASSLRLAGGTEQYF.